This TCR beta chain was sequenced during a study of vaccination effects on CD4 cells after COVID-19. General study findings and limits: Convalescent patients numbered few in the study; early post-infection timepoints were missing entirely. Long after vaccination, the clones induced by infection and by vaccine shrank markedly in size. In vaccinees who were healthy, merely 1 out of 255 vaccine-induced clones cross-reacted with common cold coronaviruses.

Germline V lookup: CDR1 SEHNR, CDR2 FQNEAQ (reference sequence). The CDR3 length is 15 residues. Trimming shortened V by 0 bases and J by 3 bases, and 11 bases separated the two germline ends. CD4+ T cell isolation took place after approximately 11 days of culture. Concerning this clone: Its antigen is not identified.

Sequenced by immunoSEQ multiplex PCR; TCRdb stores in-frame clones only, minus some. The sample yields tens of thousands of clones, approximately 67% seen once. Specimen: CD4+ T cells from PBMCs cultured without peptide, collected before COVID-19 vaccination. The chain joins TRBV7-9 to TRBJ1-2; D might be TRBD1 (5 bases). The TCR sequence derives from a human donor who received a COVID-19 vaccine. The CDR3 DNA reads as TGTGCCAGCAGCTTAGCGGGGGAGGGATACTATGGCTACACCTTC. Protein sequence: CASSLAGEGYYGYTF.